Presented here are 17 T cell receptor beta chains from one specimen sequenced in a study of shared clonotypes between healthy human individuals. Assay used: immunoSEQ multiplex PCR; TCRdb lists only in-frame clones, some missing. The table lists about 2.3 million clones, more than 85% of them singletons. The sequencing input was naive CD4+ T cells from PBMCs. Stated subset: CD45RA+ positively selected. The receptors shown here come from a man younger than 30 in good health. Some clones in this sample may be carry-over from other donors' samples.

The chain links TRBV6-6 to TRBJ2-1; D perhaps matches TRBD1 (5 bases). The germline V gene encodes CDR1 MNHNY and CDR2 SVGAGI (reference sequence). Trimming cost V 0 bases and J 6 bases, with 9 bases left between them. The CDR3 loop spans 14 amino acids. CDR3: CASSYSQGGNEQFF. CDR3 DNA sequence: TGTGCCAGCAGTTACTCCCAGGGCGGCAATGAGCAGTTCTTC.

This clone was detected once. The CDR3 spells CASSVEGWNQETQYF. Here the CDR3 DNA reads TGTGCCAGCAGCGTAGAAGGGTGGAACCAAGAGACCCAGTACTTC. This chain connects TRBV9 to TRBJ2-5, with D uncertain. This CDR3 is 15 amino acids long. The germline V gene has CDR1 SGDLS and CDR2 YYNGEE. The V gene lost 0 bases and the J gene lost 0 bases, with 9 bases spanning the gap.

CDR3 sequence reads: CASRRSGSINTGELFF. The CDR3 coding sequence is TGCGCCAGCCGGCGTAGCGGGAGCATTAACACCGGGGAGCTGTTTTTT. The chain carries TRBV5-1 and TRBJ2-2; 9 bases align to TRBD2. The CDR3 loop spans 16 amino acids. Germline trimming cut 7 bases from V and 2 bases from J; bases unmatched to any gene: 9. Germline-derived CDR1 and CDR2 are SGHRS and YFSETQ.

With regard to this clone: Other DNA variants within this sample encode the same CDR3. The rearrangement joins TRBV5-1 to TRBJ1-1; D remains ambiguous. There are 14 residues in the CDR3. V was trimmed by 1 base and J by 1 base, leaving 8 bases between them. CDR1 and CDR2 (germline): SGHRS, YFSETQ. The CDR3 spells CASSLSPGNTEAFF. CDR3 DNA: TGCGCCAGCAGCTTGTCGCCGGGGAACACTGAAGCTTTCTTT.

Of note for this clone: Other DNA sequences from this sample encode an identical CDR3 as well. V gene TRBV15 combines with J gene TRBJ2-3; D is tentatively TRBD1 or TRBD2 (5 bases each). Germline V gene sequence: CDR1 LNHNV, CDR2 YYDKDF (reference sequence). Trimming took off 0 bases at V and 2 bases at J, with 9 bases between the two ends. This CDR3 has 15 amino acids. This CDR3 is CATSRDPGPTDTQYF. CDR3 DNA: TGTGCCACCAGCAGAGATCCGGGACCCACAGATACGCAGTATTTT.

The gene calls are TRBV5-1 and TRBJ2-3; possibly TRBD2 for D (6 bases). Germline V lookup: CDR1 SGHRS, CDR2 YFSETQ. The V end was cut by 1 base, the J end by 2 bases, with 14 bases between. There are 16 residues in the CDR3. The CDR3 coding sequence is TGCGCCAGCAGCTTGCGGGGGAGATTTGACACAGATACGCAGTATTTT. Amino acids: CASSLRGRFDTDTQYF. Based on the CDR3 plus reference TRBV5-1 and TRBJ2-3, the full variable domain is KAGVTQTPRYLIKTRGQQVTLSCSPISGHRSVSWYQQTPGQGLQFLFEYFSETQRNKGNFPGRFSGRQFSNSRSEMNVSTLELGDSALYLCASSLRGRFDTDTQYFGPGTRLTVL.

The J gene is TRBJ2-7, the V gene TRBV19; 9 nucleotides agree with TRBD2. Germline-derived CDR1 and CDR2 are LNHDA and SQIVND (reference sequence). V gave up 2 bases and J gave up 3 bases; unmatched junction bases: 5. The CDR3 runs 15 residues. In DNA, the CDR3 is TGTGCCAGTAGTATAATCGGGCGGGAGGGCTACGAGCAGTACTTC. The encoded protein is CASSIIGREGYEQYF.

The chain links TRBV7-2 to TRBJ1-6, with D perhaps matching TRBD1 (6 bases). From germline, CDR1 is SGHTA and CDR2 FQGNSA. V was pared by 3 bases and J by 9 bases, with 15 bases between. The CDR3 is 15 amino acids. CDR3 in DNA: TGTGCCAGCAGCTTCTCCCGGACAGAGCTTTCACCCCTCCACTTT. Its protein is CASSFSRTELSPLHF.

This chain uses TRBV11-2 with TRBJ1-2; possibly TRBD1 for D (5 bases). The CDR3 covers 14 residues. CDR1 and CDR2 (germline): SGHAT, FQNNGV. V shed 3 bases and J shed 2 bases, with 10 bases lying between them. CDR3 bases: TGTGCCAGCAGCTTGGGGCTCAGGAACTATGGCTACACCTTC. Its translation: CASSLGLRNYGYTF.

The genes are TRBV5-1 and TRBJ2-3, with 7 bases lining up with TRBD2. The CDR3 totals 14 residues. V shed 7 bases and J 0 bases; nucleotides not matched to a gene: 5. Germline CDR1 and CDR2: SGHRS and YFSETQ. The CDR3 spells CASDSGPSTDTQYF. The CDR3, as DNA: TGCGCCAGCGATAGCGGGCCGAGCACAGATACGCAGTATTTT.

This chain links TRBV6-5 with TRBJ2-1, with TRBD2 matching 13 bases. Germline V gene data show CDR1 as MNHEY and CDR2 as SVGAGI. The J segment lost 9 bases and the V segment lost 2 bases, leaving 4 bases of the junction unmatched. CDR3 length: 15 amino acids. CDR3 sequence reads: CASSYRTSGRGEQFF. In DNA form, the CDR3 reads TGTGCCAGCAGTTACCGGACTAGCGGGAGAGGTGAGCAGTTCTTC.

CDR3: CASSSGTSPYF. The CDR3 DNA reads as TGTGCCAGCAGCTCCGGGACTAGCCCGTATTTT. This chain uses TRBV11-3 with TRBJ2-3; 9 nucleotides line up with TRBD2. This CDR3 region has 11 residues. The germline V gene has CDR1 SGHNT and CDR2 YENEEA. Germline trimming cut 4 bases from V and 14 bases from J; bases unmatched to any gene: 4.

Worth noting for this clone: Other DNA sequences in this sample translate to the same CDR3. V is TRBV13 and J is TRBJ2-5; 7 positions agree with TRBD1. The CDR3 consists of 15 residues. The germline gives CDR1 PRHDT, CDR2 FYEKMQ (reference sequence). With V trimmed by 5 bases and J by 1 base, 7 bases remained unmatched. CDR3 sequence (DNA): TGTGCCAGCAGCACGGGACAGAGTACCCAAGAGACCCAGTACTTC. Translated, it gives CASSTGQSTQETQYF.

The V call is TRBV5-8, the J call TRBJ1-6; 11 bases fit TRBD1. Trimming took 4 bases from V and 7 from J; bases not matched to a gene: 7. CDR1 is SGHTS and CDR2 is YDEGEE in the germline V gene. The CDR3 is 16 residues long. The CDR3 sequence: CASSPRDRGLNSPLHF. For the CDR3, the DNA is TGTGCCAGCAGCCCACGGGACAGGGGGTTGAATTCACCCCTCCACTTT.

The V and J genes are TRBV28 and TRBJ2-5; 7 bases agree with TRBD1. This CDR3 region has 17 residues. Trimming at V came to 7 bases and at J to 0 bases, leaving 14 bases not matched to a gene. CDR1 and CDR2 (germline): MDHEN, SYDVKM. This CDR3 reads CASNPRSGTAYQETQYF. CDR3 nucleotide sequence: TGTGCCAGCAACCCTCGTTCGGGGACAGCGTACCAAGAGACCCAGTACTTC. Full variable domain (remainder filled in from reference TRBV28 and TRBJ2-5): DVKVTQSSRYLVKRTGEKVFLECVQDMDHENMFWYRQDPGLGLRLIYFSYDVKMKEKGDIPEGYSVSREKKERFSLILESASTNQTSMYLCASNPRSGTAYQETQYFGPGTRLLVL.

The J gene is TRBJ1-5, the V gene TRBV18; TRBD1 agrees at 10 bases. Germline trimming cut 5 bases from V and 2 bases from J; bases unmatched to any gene: 3. Germline-derived CDR1 and CDR2 are KGHSH and LQKENI. This CDR3 comprises 15 residues. Written as DNA, the CDR3 is TGTGCCAGCTCAAGTGGGACAGGGGGCAATCAGCCCCAGCATTTT. It codes for CASSSGTGGNQPQHF. Full variable domain (remainder filled in from reference TRBV18 and TRBJ1-5): NAGVMQNPRHLVRRRGQEARLRCSPMKGHSHVYWYRQLPEEGLKFMVYLQKENIIDESGMPKERFSAEFPKEGPSILRIQQVVRGDSAAYFCASSSGTGGNQPQHFGDGTRLSIL.

V is TRBV25-1 and J is TRBJ1-2, with 7 bases fitting TRBD1. This CDR3 is built from 15 residues. The germline V gene has CDR1 MGHDK and CDR2 SYGVNS. Unmatched junction bases numbered 4, after V lost 1 base and J lost 2 bases. The CDR3 region is CASSEFAGGNYGYTF. Here the CDR3 DNA reads TGTGCCAGCAGTGAATTTGCAGGGGGAAACTATGGCTACACCTTC.